Listed here are 17 T cell receptor beta chains from one sample, sequenced in a study of T-cell memory formation after mild COVID-19. From the 5' RACE reads, TCRdb called clonotypes with MiXCR, one entry per CDR3 protein. Here the sample spans about 310,000 distinct CDR3 sequences, roughly a fifth being singletons. Input material: PBMCs or a T cell subset sorted from them (not recorded which). The receptors stem from a man aged 18 to 35 who had mild COVID-19 (a few samples of this study predate the infection). Cell type and time point are not known.

This clonotype was observed a handful of times. The rearrangement links TRBV29-1 to TRBJ1-2; D ambiguous. Deletions cut 4 bases from V and 4 bases from J, with 10 bases between. This CDR3 is built from 12 residues. CDR1 is SQVTM and CDR2 is ANQGSEA in the germline V gene. The CDR3 spells CSVGGQLYGYTF. The DNA for the CDR3 is TGCAGCGTTGGCGGGCAGCTCTATGGCTACACCTTC.

This clonotype has just a few counts. The chain has TRBV20-1 and TRBJ1-5; possible D gene TRBD1, 6 bases. The CDR3 length is 13 residues. V was trimmed by 7 bases and J by 4 bases, leaving 14 bases between them. CDR1 and CDR2 (germline): DFQATT, SNEGSKA (reference sequence). CDR3 nucleotides: TGCAGTGATAGGGGGGGCGGAAATCAGCCCCAGCATTTT. Protein sequence: CSDRGGGNQPQHF.

This clonotype was recorded a few times. The rearrangement joins TRBV10-3 to TRBJ1-6, with D maybe TRBD1 (5 bases). Germline assignment: CDR1 ENHRY and CDR2 SYGVKD. This CDR3 contains 13 residues. Trimming cost V 4 bases and J 9 bases, with 10 bases left between them. The CDR3 DNA reads TGTGCCATCAGTGGGGACGACGCTTCACCCCTCCACTTT. Translating it yields CAISGDDASPLHF.

The sample holds one count of this clonotype. The V call is TRBV18, the J call TRBJ2-7; 8 bases agree with TRBD1. V was pared by 2 bases and J by 3 bases, with 6 bases of the junction left unmatched. There are 15 residues in the CDR3. Germline lookup yields CDR1 KGHSH and CDR2 LQKENI. As DNA, the CDR3 is TGTGCCAGCTCACCATGGTCAGGGGGCATCTACGAGCAGTACTTC. This sequence encodes CASSPWSGGIYEQYF. The full variable domain, with the rest looked up from reference TRBV18 and TRBJ2-7, is NAGVMQNPRHLVRRRGQEARLRCSPMKGHSHVYWYRQLPEEGLKFMVYLQKENIIDESGMPKERFSAEFPKEGPSILRIQQVVRGDSAAYFCASSPWSGGIYEQYFGPGTRLTVT.

This chain links TRBV20-1 with TRBJ2-5, with D perhaps TRBD2 (7 bases). In germline, CDR1 is DFQATT, CDR2 SNEGSKA (reference sequence). The CDR3 is made up of 15 amino acids. V was clipped by 0 bases and J by 1 base, with 12 bases between them. CDR3 protein: CSARDWGGPQETQYF. CDR3 nucleotides: TGCAGTGCTAGAGATTGGGGGGGCCCCCAAGAGACCCAGTACTTC.

A few counts support this clonotype. The chain has TRBV7-8 and TRBJ2-2; 12 bases line up with TRBD2. The CDR3 sequence is 18 residues long. The J segment lost 7 bases and the V segment lost 4 bases, leaving 13 bases of the junction unmatched. CDR1 and CDR2 (germline): SGHVS, FQNEAQ. The CDR3 spells CASSSASLAGGPFGELFF. The CDR3 DNA sequence: TGTGCCAGCAGCTCCGCATCTCTAGCGGGGGGGCCTTTCGGGGAGCTGTTTTTT.

This clonotype has more than one count but fewer than ten. The CDR3 reads CASRKWAGLNTGELFF. The CDR3 DNA reads TGTGCCAGCAGAAAATGGGCGGGATTGAACACCGGGGAGCTGTTTTTT. The gene calls are TRBV6-5 and TRBJ2-2; a possible D gene is TRBD2 (6 bases). Trimming shortened V by 6 bases and J by 1 base, and 15 bases separated the two germline ends. From germline, CDR1 is MNHEY and CDR2 SVGAGI. The CDR3 totals 16 residues.

There are a few counts of this clonotype. The chain links TRBV7-6 to TRBJ1-3, with unresolved D. Looked up from germline, CDR1 is SGHVS and CDR2 is FNYEAQ. V was shortened by 5 bases and J by 0 bases, with 14 bases between the two germline ends. The length of the CDR3 is 16 residues. The DNA of the CDR3 is TGTGCCAGCAGCGCGAGATTGGACCGCTCTGGAAACACCATATATTTT. Translation: CASSARLDRSGNTIYF.

CDR3 in amino acids: CASGRENQPQHF. CDR3 coding DNA: TGTGCCAGCGGCCGGGAGAATCAGCCCCAGCATTTT. V usage is TRBV6-2 or TRBV6-3 and J usage is TRBJ1-5; D not certain. The ends were cut back, 8 bases at V and 4 bases at J, with 9 bases in the middle. This CDR3 spans 12 amino acids. Germline values: CDR1 MNHEY, CDR2 SVGEGT.

The chain recombines TRBV9 with TRBJ2-3; D not certain. Germline CDR1 SGDLS, CDR2 YYNGEE. The V end lost 4 bases, the J end lost 6 bases, and 12 bases lay between the germline ends. The CDR3 contains 13 residues. CDR3 in DNA: TGTGCCAGCAGCTCGCTGGTGTCCGATACGCAGTATTTT. This sequence encodes CASSSLVSDTQYF. The whole variable domain, remainder taken from reference TRBV9 and TRBJ2-3, is DSGVTQTPKHLITATGQRVTLRCSPRSGDLSVYWYQQSLDQGLQFLIQYYNGEERAKGNILERFSAQQFPDLHSELNLSSLELGDSALYFCASSSLVSDTQYFGPGTRLTVL.

The sample holds many counts of this clonotype. The chain carries TRBV7-2 and TRBJ1-1, with TRBD1 identical over 7 bases. The CDR3 contains 14 residues. Germline V gene data show CDR1 as SGHTA and CDR2 as FQGNSA. The V segment lost 6 bases and the J segment 1 base; nucleotides outside the gene matches: 5. The CDR3 sequence: CASSSRTGNTEAFF. The CDR3 DNA is TGTGCCAGCAGTAGTCGGACAGGGAACACTGAAGCTTTCTTT.

The genes are TRBV5-1 and TRBJ1-3, with D hard to call. The germline V gene encodes CDR1 SGHRS and CDR2 YFSETQ. This CDR3 contains 15 residues. Trimming pared 0 bases from V and 0 bases from J, leaving 7 bases between. DNA for the CDR3: TGCGCCAGCAGCTTGGATCGAAGCTCTGGAAACACCATATATTTT. Translation: CASSLDRSSGNTIYF. Full variable domain (missing parts from reference TRBV5-1 and TRBJ1-3): KAGVTQTPRYLIKTRGQQVTLSCSPISGHRSVSWYQQTPGQGLQFLFEYFSETQRNKGNFPGRFSGRQFSNSRSEMNVSTLELGDSALYLCASSLDRSSGNTIYFGEGSWLTVV.

This clonotype has more than one count but fewer than ten. The chain links TRBV5-1 to TRBJ1-1, with D unclear. With 1 base removed from V and 0 bases from J, the gap between germline ends came to 13 bases. The CDR3 covers 16 residues. Germline V gene data show CDR1 as SGHRS and CDR2 as YFSETQ. The CDR3 region is CASSLTTGHMNTEAFF. CDR3 in DNA: TGCGCCAGCAGCTTGACAACCGGGCACATGAACACTGAAGCTTTCTTT. Combining the CDR3 with reference TRBV5-1 and TRBJ1-1 gives the whole variable domain KAGVTQTPRYLIKTRGQQVTLSCSPISGHRSVSWYQQTPGQGLQFLFEYFSETQRNKGNFPGRFSGRQFSNSRSEMNVSTLELGDSALYLCASSLTTGHMNTEAFFGQGTRLTVV.

This chain connects TRBV30 to TRBJ2-1; 9 bases line up with TRBD2. In germline, CDR1 is GTSNPN, CDR2 SVGIG (reference sequence). The CDR3 is 16 amino acids. V trimming: 5 bases; J trimming: 16 bases; junction bases outside the gene matches: 24. The CDR3 loop is CAWEDRYSVAGGPGFF. Written as DNA, the CDR3 is TGTGCCTGGGAGGACCGATACTCGGTCGCGGGGGGGCCGGGATTCTTC. The whole variable domain, filled in from reference TRBV30 and TRBJ2-1, reads SQTIHQWPATLVQPVGSPLSLECTVEGTSNPNLYWYRQAAGRGLQLLFYSVGIGQISSEVPQNLSASRPQDRQFILSSKKLLLSDSGFYLCAWEDRYSVAGGPGFFGPGTRLTVL.

The rearrangement joins TRBV9 to TRBJ1-4, with 9 bases lining up with TRBD1. From germline, CDR1 is SGDLS and CDR2 YYNGEE. The CDR3 is 14 amino acids. After removal of 2 bases from V and 8 bases from J, the junction contained 4 bases not matched to a gene. CDR3 region: CASSVGTGLEKLFF. In nucleotides, the CDR3 is TGTGCCAGCAGCGTCGGGACAGGGTTGGAAAAACTGTTTTTT.

This clonotype was seen at least ten times. The chain has TRBV7-2 and TRBJ2-1; 9 bases are shared with TRBD1. V lost 1 base to trimming and J lost 13 bases; unmatched junction nucleotides: 5. The CDR3 sequence is 13 residues long. Germline CDR1 reads SGHTA; CDR2 reads FQGNSA. CDR3 DNA: TGTGCCAGCAGCTTAGGGACAGGGGATCTCCAGTTCTTC. Its translation is CASSLGTGDLQFF.

This chain uses TRBV5-1 with TRBJ2-1, with D perhaps matching TRBD2 (6 bases). Trimming cost V 3 bases and J 1 base, with 17 bases left between them. In germline, CDR1 is SGHRS, CDR2 YFSETQ. This CDR3 comprises 17 residues. The CDR3 coding sequence is TGCGCCAGCAGCTGGGACTCTAGTCCCCCGTCCTACAATGAGCAGTTCTTC. This codes for CASSWDSSPPSYNEQFF.